This T cell receptor (beta chain) was retrieved from a study of T cells after yellow fever vaccination. Turning to the study itself: SMART-Seq v4 Ultra Low Input prepared the low-cell-number fractions.

As to this clonotype: Its antigen is still unknown.

Generation of TCR cDNA used 5'RACE template switching (which added a universal primer site and UMIs). TCRdb re-called the 5' RACE reads through MiXCR, storing one row per CDR3 protein. The sample lists about 99,000 distinct CDR3 sequences, approximately 6.3% occurring once. Findings and caveats of the study: Most primary-vaccination clones reappeared after the booster (about 97% CD4, roughly 90% CD8). It was a small share of clonotypes that appeared in both CD4 and CD8 compartments.

The specimen was CD8+ T cells sorted from PBMCs, collected 10 days after the yellow fever booster vaccination. The TCR originated in a man aged 18 to 29 who received the YFV17D yellow fever vaccine.

As DNA, the CDR3 is TGTGCCAGCAGCCCCGTTGGGGGGCATTCCAATGAGCAGTTCTTC. This gives the protein CASSPVGGHSNEQFF. The rearrangement links TRBV7-9 to TRBJ2-1; D might be TRBD1 or TRBD2, each matching 6 bases. This CDR3 region has 15 residues. Between the trimmed V and J ends, which lost 5 bases and 6 bases, there was a span of 17 bases. Per the germline V gene, CDR1 is SEHNR and CDR2 is FQNEAQ (reference sequence).